This record covers a single TCR beta chain. What it binds is unknown. These data come from a study of long-term antiretroviral therapy in people with HIV. Across the whole study: The earliest specimens came about a decade ahead of the 2015 immediate-ART recommendation.

Germline assignment: CDR1 LGHNA and CDR2 YSLEER. The CDR3 loop spans 17 amino acids. V dropped 1 base and J dropped 5; count of bases not matched to a gene: 3. It was in the United States that all participants with HIV were treated. Overall study findings and caveats: Clones expanded before ART dominated the repertoire at all time points.

Investigators performed immunoSEQ version v3.0 at survey level. Generated by immunoSEQ multiplex PCR, the TCRdb table keeps only in-frame clones and is missing some. This sample yields 23,000 or so clones, of which approximately 93% are seen a single time; 9.2% belongs to the top ten. The specimen comprised unsorted PBMCs, sampled 7.6 years after starting antiretroviral therapy. The TCR was taken from a middle-aged woman with HIV. The chain couples TRBV4-3 to TRBJ2-1; TRBD2 matches 15 bases. In DNA form, the CDR3 reads TGCGCCAGCAGCCAAGCTAGGACTAGCGGGGGGGACAATGAGCAGTTCTTC. Its protein product is CASSQARTSGGDNEQFF.